The clone carrying this T cell receptor (beta chain) was observed once. Its antigen remains unknown. The data originate from a study of T cell responses to AZD1222 COVID-19 vaccine. Overall study results and limits: Donors, mostly white British, included more females; clonal diversity was possibly underestimated. Targets within unmutated variant regions were reportedly found for nearly half of spike-specific TCRs. Among AZD1222 vaccinees, only six or seven were seropositive at baseline.

Profiling relied on immunoSEQ multiplex PCR, and the TCRdb table lists in-frame clones only, not all of them. In the table there are tens of thousands of clones, approximately 90% of which are singletons. CDR1 and CDR2 from the germline V gene are SGDLS and YYNGEE. The CDR3 extends over 13 amino acids. V lost 0 bases to trimming and J lost 3 bases, with 6 bases between them. The chain joins TRBV9 to TRBJ1-2; the D is unclear. The receptor was isolated from an adult who received the AZD1222 COVID-19 vaccine. Sequences were derived from peripheral blood, sampled 28 days after the second AZD1222 dose. The CDR3 loop reads CASSVGQDYGYTF. In DNA, the CDR3 is TGTGCCAGCAGCGTAGGTCAAGACTATGGCTACACCTTC. The variable domain in full, completed from reference TRBV9 and TRBJ1-2, reads DSGVTQTPKHLITATGQRVTLRCSPRSGDLSVYWYQQSLDQGLQFLIQYYNGEERAKGNILERFSAQQFPDLHSELNLSSLELGDSALYFCASSVGQDYGYTFGSGTRLTVV.